The following is a TCR beta chain sequence with its context. These data come from a study of multiple sclerosis patients with progressive multifocal leukoencephalopathy. This CDR3 is 16 amino acids long. The germline gives CDR1 SGHTA, CDR2 FQGNSA. The V end was cut by 3 bases, the J end by 2 bases, with 15 bases between. Time point denoted: time of PML onset. Natalizumab-treated patients developed PML between roughly 16 and 60 months into natalizumab therapy. Only in-frame clones appear in the TCRdb table, and some are missing; sequencing was by immunoSEQ multiplex PCR. The data show about 31,000 clones, with about nine tenths seen just once and 5.7% held by the top ten.

Sequenced here: PBMCs, sampled from a patient treated with natalizumab. V usage is TRBV7-2 and J usage is TRBJ2-3, with D perhaps matching TRBD2 (5 bases). This sequence originates from a middle-aged woman with progressive multifocal leukoencephalopathy. The CDR3 sequence is CASSLGSGAVTDTQYF. The CDR3 bases are TGTGCCAGCAGCTTGGGTTCAGGAGCGGTCACAGATACGCAGTATTTT.